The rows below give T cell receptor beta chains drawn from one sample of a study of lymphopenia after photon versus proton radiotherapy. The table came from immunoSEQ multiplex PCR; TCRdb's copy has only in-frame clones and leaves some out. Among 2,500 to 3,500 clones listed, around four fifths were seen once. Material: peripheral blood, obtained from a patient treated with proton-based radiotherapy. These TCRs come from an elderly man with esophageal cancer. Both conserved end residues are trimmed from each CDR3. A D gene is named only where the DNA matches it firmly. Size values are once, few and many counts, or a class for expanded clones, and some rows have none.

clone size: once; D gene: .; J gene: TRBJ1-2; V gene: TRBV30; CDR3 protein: AWSVREDYGYT
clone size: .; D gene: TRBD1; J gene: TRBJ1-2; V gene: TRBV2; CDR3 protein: ASSASRTGGGYGYT
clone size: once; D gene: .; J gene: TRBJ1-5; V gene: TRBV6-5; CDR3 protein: ASSTRVTQPQH
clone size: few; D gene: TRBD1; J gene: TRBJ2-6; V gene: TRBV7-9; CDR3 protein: ASSSRGGARANVLT
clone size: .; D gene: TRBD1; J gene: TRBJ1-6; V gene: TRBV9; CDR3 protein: ASSVRGRDNSPLH
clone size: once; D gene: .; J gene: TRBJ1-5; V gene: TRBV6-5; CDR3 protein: ASSLDSGPNQPQH
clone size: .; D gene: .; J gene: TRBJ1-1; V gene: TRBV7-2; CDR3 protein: ASSLGGMITEAF
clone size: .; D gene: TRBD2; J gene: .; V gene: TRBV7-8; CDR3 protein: ASSTRTSGRNEQY
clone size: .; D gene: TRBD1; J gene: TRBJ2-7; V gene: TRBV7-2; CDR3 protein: ASRGTGGTYEQY
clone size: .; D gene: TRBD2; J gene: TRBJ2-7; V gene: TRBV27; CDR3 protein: ASSWDYSSYEQY
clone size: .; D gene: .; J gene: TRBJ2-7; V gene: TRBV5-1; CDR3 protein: ASSSGTGDRFEQY
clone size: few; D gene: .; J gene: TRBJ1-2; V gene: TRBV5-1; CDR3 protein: ASSLDNGYT
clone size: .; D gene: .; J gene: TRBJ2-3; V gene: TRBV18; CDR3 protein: ASSPHPGGDTQY
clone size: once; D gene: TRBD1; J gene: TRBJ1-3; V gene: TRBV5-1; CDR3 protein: ASSLAAGGTSGNTIY
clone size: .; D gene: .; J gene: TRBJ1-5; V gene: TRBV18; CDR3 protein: ASSHEVGQPQH
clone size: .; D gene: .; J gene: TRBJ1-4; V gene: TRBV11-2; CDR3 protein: ASSEGEKLF
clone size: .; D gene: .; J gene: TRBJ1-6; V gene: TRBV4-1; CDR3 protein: ASSQDLFGNSPLH
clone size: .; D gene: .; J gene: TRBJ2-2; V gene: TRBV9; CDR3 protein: ASGFRQAPNTGELF
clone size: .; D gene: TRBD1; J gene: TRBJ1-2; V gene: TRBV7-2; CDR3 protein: ASSLDQGAQYGYT
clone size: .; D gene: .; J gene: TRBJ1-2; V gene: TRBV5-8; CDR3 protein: ASSLMTGAFGGYT
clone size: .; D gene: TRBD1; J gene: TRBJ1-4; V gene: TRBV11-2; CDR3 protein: ASSFGQGREKLF
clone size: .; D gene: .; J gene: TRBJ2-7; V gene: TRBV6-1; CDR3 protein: ASSHLSSYEQY
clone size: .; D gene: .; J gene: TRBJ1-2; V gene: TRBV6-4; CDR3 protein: ASSDYRVAGYT
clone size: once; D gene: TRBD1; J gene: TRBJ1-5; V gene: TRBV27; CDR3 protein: ASRLAGQSNQPQH
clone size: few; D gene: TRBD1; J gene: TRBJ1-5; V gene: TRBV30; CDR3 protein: AWTPTTGGYSNQPQH
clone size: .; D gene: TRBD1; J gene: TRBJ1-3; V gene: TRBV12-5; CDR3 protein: ASGSSGGSGNTIY
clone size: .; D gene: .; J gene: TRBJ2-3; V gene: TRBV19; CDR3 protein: ASSIGGAAYTDTQY
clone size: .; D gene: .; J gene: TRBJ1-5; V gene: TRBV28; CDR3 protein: ASRTAVRNQPQH
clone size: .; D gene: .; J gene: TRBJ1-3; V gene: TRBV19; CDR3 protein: ASSIPSRAENRNTIY
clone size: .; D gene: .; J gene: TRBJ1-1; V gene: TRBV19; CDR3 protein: ASSRGRLIGTNTEAF
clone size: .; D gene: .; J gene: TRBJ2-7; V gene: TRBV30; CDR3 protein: AWSPTSALGYEQY
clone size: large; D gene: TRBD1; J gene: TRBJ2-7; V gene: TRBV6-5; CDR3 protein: ASSFAGTDYEQY
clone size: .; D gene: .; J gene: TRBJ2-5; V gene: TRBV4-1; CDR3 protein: ASSPSAWGGRETQY
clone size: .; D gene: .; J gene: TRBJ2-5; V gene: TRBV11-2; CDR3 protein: ASSFGGEKETQY
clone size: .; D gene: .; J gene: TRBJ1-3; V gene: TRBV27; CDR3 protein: ASSSSSRGAGNTIY
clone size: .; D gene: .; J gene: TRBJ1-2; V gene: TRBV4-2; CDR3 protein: ASSQDRRQATGGYT
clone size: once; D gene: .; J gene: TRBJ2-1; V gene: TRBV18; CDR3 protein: ASSLTETDNEQF
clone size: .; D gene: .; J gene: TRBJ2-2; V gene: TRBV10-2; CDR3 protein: ASTRGNTGELF
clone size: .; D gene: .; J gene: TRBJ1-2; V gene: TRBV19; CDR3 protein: ASSIVGGGYT
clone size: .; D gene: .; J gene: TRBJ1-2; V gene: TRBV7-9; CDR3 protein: ASSLATQDPNGYT